This T cell receptor (beta chain) stems from a study of T cell changes during pregnancy in multiple sclerosis. Looked up from germline, CDR1 is GTSNPN and CDR2 is SVGIG (reference sequence). V shed 5 bases, J shed 3 bases, and the junction held 6 bases outside the gene matches. The CDR3 covers 13 residues. The repertoire was sequenced with immunoSEQ multiplex PCR; TCRdb's copy has only in-frame clones and lacks some. The repertoire holds around 96,000 clones, with 94% as singletons. The clonotype was recovered from a female donor in good health, enrolled as a control in a pregnancy study. The J gene is TRBJ2-7, the V gene TRBV30; TRBD1 matches 8 bases. The specimen comprised peripheral blood, sampled after pregnancy. The CDR3 nucleotides are TGTGCCTGGGGGACAGGTCTCGTCTACGAGCAGTACTTC. Protein product: CAWGTGLVYEQYF.